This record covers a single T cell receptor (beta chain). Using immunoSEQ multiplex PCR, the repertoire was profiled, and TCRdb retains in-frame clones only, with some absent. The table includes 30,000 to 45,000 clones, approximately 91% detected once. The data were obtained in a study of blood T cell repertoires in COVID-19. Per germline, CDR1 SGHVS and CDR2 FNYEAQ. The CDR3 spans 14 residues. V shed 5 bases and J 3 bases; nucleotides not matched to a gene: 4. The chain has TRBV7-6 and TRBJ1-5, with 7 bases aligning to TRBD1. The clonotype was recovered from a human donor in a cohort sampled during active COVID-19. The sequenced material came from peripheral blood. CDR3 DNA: TGTGCCAGCAGCCCCGGGACAGTCAATCAGCCCCAGCATTTT. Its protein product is CASSPGTVNQPQHF.